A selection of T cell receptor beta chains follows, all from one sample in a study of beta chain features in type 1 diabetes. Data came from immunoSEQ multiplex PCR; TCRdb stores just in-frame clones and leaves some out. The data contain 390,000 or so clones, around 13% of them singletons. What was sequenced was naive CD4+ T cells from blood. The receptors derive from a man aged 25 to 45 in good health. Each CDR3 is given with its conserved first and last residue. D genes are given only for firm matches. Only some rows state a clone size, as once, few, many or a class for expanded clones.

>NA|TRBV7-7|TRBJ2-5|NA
CASSLVRGPQETQYF
TGTGCTAGCAGCTTAGTACGGGGCCCTCAAGAGACCCAGTACTTC
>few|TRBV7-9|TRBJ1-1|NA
CASSLAGTLKIVTEAFF
TGTGCCAGCAGCTTAGCGGGGACCTTAAAGATCGTCACTGAAGCTTTCTTT
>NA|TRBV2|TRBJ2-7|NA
CASSPGYEQYF
TGTGCCAGCAGCCCAGGCTACGAGCAGTACTTC
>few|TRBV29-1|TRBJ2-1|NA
CSVEPRLSRNEQFF
TGCAGCGTTGAGCCAAGACTCAGCCGCAATGAGCAGTTCTTC
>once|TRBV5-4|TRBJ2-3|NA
CASSPRGRTDTQYF
TGTGCCAGCAGCCCGAGGGGCCGCACAGATACGCAGTATTTT
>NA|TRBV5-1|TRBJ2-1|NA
CASRDDNEQFF
TGCGCCAGCAGGGACGACAATGAGCAGTTCTTC
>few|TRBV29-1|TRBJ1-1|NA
CSARPGAFF
TGCAGCGCACGACCGGGAGCTTTCTTT
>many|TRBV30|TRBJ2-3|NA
CAWSLDSVTQYF
TGTGCCTGGAGTTTGGACTCCGTAACGCAGTATTTT
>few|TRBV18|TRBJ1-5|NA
CASSPRDGNQPQHF
TGTGCCAGCTCACCCAGAGACGGAAATCAGCCCCAGCATTTT
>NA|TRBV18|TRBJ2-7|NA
CASSPWGTEQYF
TGTGCCAGCTCACCATGGGGGACCGAGCAGTACTTC
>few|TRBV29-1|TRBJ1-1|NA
CSVERGNINTEAFF
TGCAGCGTTGAAAGGGGGAACATTAACACTGAAGCTTTCTTT
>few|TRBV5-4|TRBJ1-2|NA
CASEPYSGRRNYGYTF
TGTGCCAGCGAGCCTTATTCGGGGCGAAGGAACTATGGCTACACCTTC
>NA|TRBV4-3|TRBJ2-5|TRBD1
CASSQTGTADETQYF
TGCGCCAGCAGCCAGACCGGGACAGCAGACGAGACCCAGTACTTC
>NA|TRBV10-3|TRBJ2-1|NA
CAISAVYGRNEQFF
TGTGCCATCAGTGCTGTTTATGGCAGGAATGAGCAGTTCTTC
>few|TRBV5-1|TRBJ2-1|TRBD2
CASSFGTSGTSYNEQFF
TGCGCCAGCAGCTTCGGAACTAGCGGTACCTCCTACAATGAGCAGTTCTTC
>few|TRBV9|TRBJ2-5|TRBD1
CASSVGPSDRVQYF
TGTGCCAGCAGCGTAGGCCCCTCGGACAGGGTACAGTACTTC
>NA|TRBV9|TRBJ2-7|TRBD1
CASSVGQGAYEQYF
TGTGCCAGCAGCGTAGGCCAGGGGGCATACGAGCAGTACTTC
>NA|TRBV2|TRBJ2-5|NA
CASSDQETQYF
TGTGCCAGCAGTGATCAAGAGACCCAGTACTTC
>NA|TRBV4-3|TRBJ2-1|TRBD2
CASSQPRTSGGAVEQFF
TGCGCCAGCAGCCAACCCCGGACTAGCGGGGGGGCCGTTGAGCAGTTCTTC
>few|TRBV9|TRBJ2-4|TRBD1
CASSVGLDRGNIQYF
TGTGCCAGCAGCGTAGGATTGGACAGGGGAAACATTCAGTACTTC
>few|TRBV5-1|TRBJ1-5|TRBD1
CASSSGQGSQPQHF
TGCGCCAGCAGCTCCGGACAGGGCAGTCAGCCCCAGCATTTT
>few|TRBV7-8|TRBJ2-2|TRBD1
CASSPIQGAAGELFF
TGTGCCAGCAGCCCAATACAGGGGGCAGCCGGGGAGCTGTTTTTT
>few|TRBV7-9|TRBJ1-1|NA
CASSWGRRTAEAFF
TGTGCCAGCAGCTGGGGACGCCGAACGGCTGAAGCTTTCTTT
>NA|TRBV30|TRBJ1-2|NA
CAWSVAVNYGYTF
TGTGCCTGGAGTGTAGCAGTTAACTATGGCTACACCTTC
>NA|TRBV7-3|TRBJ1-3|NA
CASSLTAGNTIYF
TGTGCCAGCAGCTTGACAGCTGGAAACACCATATATTTT
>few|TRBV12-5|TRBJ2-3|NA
CATAERTISTDTQYF
TGTGCTACCGCTGAGAGGACGATTAGCACAGATACGCAGTATTTT
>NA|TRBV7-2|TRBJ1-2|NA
CASSLGASYGYTF
TGTGCCAGCAGCTTAGGGGCCTCCTATGGCTACACCTTC
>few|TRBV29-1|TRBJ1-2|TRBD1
CSADRGGGYTF
TGCAGCGCAGACAGGGGCGGCGGCTACACCTTC
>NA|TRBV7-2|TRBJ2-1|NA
CASSYRQEQFF
TGTGCCAGCAGCTACCGACAGGAGCAGTTCTTC
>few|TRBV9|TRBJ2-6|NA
CASSVVFGPRSEGSGANVLTF
TGTGCCAGCAGCGTAGTTTTCGGGCCCCGTAGCGAGGGCTCTGGGGCCAACGTCCTGACTTTC
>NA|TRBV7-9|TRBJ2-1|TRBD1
CASSLGDSPFF
TGTGCCAGCAGCTTAGGGGACAGCCCGTTCTTC
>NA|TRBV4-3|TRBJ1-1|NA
CASSPEPQGIRNTEAFF
TGCGCCAGCAGCCCCGAACCCCAGGGAATCAGGAACACTGAAGCTTTCTTT